Sequencing of this T cell receptor beta chain was carried out in a study of shared clonotypes between healthy human individuals. Findings and caveats of the study: Rarefaction curves obtained for sorted subsets showed sequencing incomplete despite large depth.

It was CD45RO-negative cells, positively selected for CCR7, that made up naive CD8 cells, with terminally differentiated effector memory CD45RA+ cells excluded. Measured with immunoSEQ multiplex PCR; TCRdb has only the in-frame clones, and not every one. This table holds just over 2,000,000 clones, about 95% found once. Remarks on this clone: Its specificity is not known.

The V end was cut by 4 bases, the J end by 3 bases, with 7 bases between. The CDR3 is 13 residues long. In germline, CDR1 is MRHNA, CDR2 SNTAGT. The V call is TRBV6-4, the J call TRBJ2-1; unclear D gene. The clonotype was recovered from a man aged 18 to 35 in good health. The sample consisted of naive CD8+ T cells sorted from blood. The CDR3 DNA sequence: TGTGCCAGCAGTGTTCGGCTCTACAATGAGCAGTTCTTC. It translates to CASSVRLYNEQFF.